This passage covers 12 T cell receptor beta chains from one sample sequenced in a study of blood T cells in healthy people across ages. For the second PCR, which ran for 7 to 11 cycles, a sample-barcoded 5' primer and a J-beta primer mix were used. TCRdb used MiXCR to reprocess the 5' RACE reads, holding one entry per CDR3 protein. The sample holds 650,000 to 1,000,000 distinct CDR3 sequences, roughly 35% seen once. The sample taken for sequencing was blood. Every receptor here comes from a man aged 18 to 35 in good health.

There are many counts of this clonotype. The chain couples TRBV20-1 to TRBJ1-2, with a weak D call TRBD1 (5 bases). V lost 0 bases and J 4 bases, leaving 15 bases between the germline ends. This CDR3 comprises 15 residues. Germline V lookup: CDR1 DFQATT, CDR2 SNEGSKA (reference sequence). The CDR3 coding sequence is TGCAGTGCTAGAGATAGGGCAGGGAAAAGCTATGGCTACACCTTC. This encodes CSARDRAGKSYGYTF.

This chain links TRBV20-1 with TRBJ1-2; D is perhaps TRBD1 (6 bases). With 0 bases removed from V and 4 bases from J, the gap between germline ends came to 9 bases. There are 13 residues in the CDR3. Germline CDR1 DFQATT, CDR2 SNEGSKA (reference sequence). The CDR3 sequence: CSARDRTVYGYTF. The CDR3 DNA is TGCAGTGCTAGAGATCGGACAGTCTATGGCTACACCTTC.

The V gene is TRBV5-1, the J gene TRBJ2-3; 11 bases agree with TRBD2. CDR1 and CDR2 from the germline V gene are SGHRS and YFSETQ. The CDR3 runs to 17 residues. V was clipped by 0 bases and J by 1 base; unmatched bases: 4. The CDR3 region is CASSLALTSGGTDTQYF. The CDR3 DNA reads TGCGCCAGCAGCTTGGCCCTGACTAGCGGGGGCACAGATACGCAGTATTTT.

This clonotype has ten or more counts. The chain employs TRBV5-1 and TRBJ2-5; no clear D. The germline CDR1 and CDR2 sequences are SGHRS and YFSETQ. The CDR3 has 13 amino acids. Trimming took 4 bases from V and 1 from J, leaving 8 bases between them. CDR3 residues: CASSVESQETQYF. As DNA, the CDR3 is TGCGCCAGCAGCGTGGAGAGCCAAGAGACCCAGTACTTC.

The rearrangement links TRBV6-2 or TRBV6-3 to TRBJ2-1, with 11 bases that match TRBD1. With V trimmed by 6 bases and J by 11 bases, 12 bases remained unmatched. The CDR3 is 15 amino acids. CDR1 is MNHEY, CDR2 SVGEGT, per germline. The CDR3 bases are TGTGCCAGCAGGCGGGACAGGGGGTATCCCCCACAGCAGTTCTTC. Translating gives CASRRDRGYPPQQFF.

The chain recombines TRBV9 with TRBJ2-3, with D maybe TRBD1 (6 bases). Germline lookup yields CDR1 SGDLS and CDR2 YYNGEE. Trimming removed 3 bases at V and 2 bases at J, with 13 bases between. The CDR3 length is 15 residues. The CDR3 is CASSASGQPTDTQYF. The CDR3, as DNA: TGTGCCAGCAGCGCCTCCGGACAGCCCACAGATACGCAGTATTTT. The whole variable domain, filled in from reference TRBV9 and TRBJ2-3, reads DSGVTQTPKHLITATGQRVTLRCSPRSGDLSVYWYQQSLDQGLQFLIQYYNGEERAKGNILERFSAQQFPDLHSELNLSSLELGDSALYFCASSASGQPTDTQYFGPGTRLTVL.

The chain employs TRBV5-5 and TRBJ2-5; possible D gene TRBD1, 6 bases. With 10 bases removed from V and 0 bases from J, the gap between germline ends came to 19 bases. CDR1 is SGHKS, CDR2 YYEKEE, per germline (reference sequence). The CDR3 runs to 15 residues. The CDR3 loop is CAGSRQAGYQETQYF. DNA for the CDR3: TGTGCCGGCTCACGACAGGCTGGGTACCAAGAGACCCAGTACTTC.

V is TRBV29-1 and J is TRBJ1-2, with 10 bases lining up with TRBD1. Looked up from germline, CDR1 is SQVTM and CDR2 is ANQGSEA. The CDR3 is 13 amino acids. V lost 5 bases, J lost 6 bases, and 6 bases stayed unmatched. CDR3 loop: CSVTAGTGDGYTF. CDR3 DNA sequence: TGCAGCGTTACCGCCGGGACAGGGGATGGCTACACCTTC. Combining the CDR3 with reference TRBV29-1 and TRBJ1-2 gives the whole variable domain SAVISQKPSRDICQRGTSLTIQCQVDSQVTMMFWYRQQPGQSLTLIATANQGSEATYESGFVIDKFPISRPNLTFSTLTVSNMSPEDSSIYLCSVTAGTGDGYTFGSGTRLTVV.

This clonotype was counted a few times. A much larger clone differs by one base, so this may be a read error. CDR3 DNA: TGTGCCAGCAGTGTTCAGGTCCGTCGGGATACGCAGTATTTT. Encoded protein: CASSVQVRRDTQYF. The rearrangement links TRBV12-3 or TRBV12-4 to TRBJ2-3; D not resolved. Trimming stripped 5 bases from V and 6 bases from J, with 15 bases between. The CDR3 extends over 14 amino acids.

The rearrangement uses TRBV2 and TRBJ1-1; D uncertain. The CDR3 sequence is 14 residues long. CDR1 and CDR2 (germline): SNHLY, FYNNEI. V shed 8 bases and J shed 6 bases, with 19 bases lying between them. The CDR3 nucleotides read TGTGCCAGCGCGCTTTCGCTGGGAAGCGCTGAAGCTTTCTTT. Protein product: CASALSLGSAEAFF.

The table lists this clonotype with a few counts. The rearrangement links TRBV7-3 to TRBJ1-1; perhaps TRBD1 as D (6 bases). This CDR3 contains 13 residues. The germline V gene has CDR1 SGHTA and CDR2 FQGTGA. V lost 5 bases and J lost 10, with 17 bases in between. The CDR3 loop is CASSPGPGQGAFF. As DNA, the CDR3 is TGTGCCAGCAGCCCTGGACCGGGACAAGGAGCTTTCTTT.

This clonotype was recorded many times. CDR3 nucleotide sequence: TGCGCCAGCAGCCAAGATGGGGGACTCCACAATGAGCAGTTCTTC. Translating it yields CASSQDGGLHNEQFF. This rearrangement joins TRBV4-1 to TRBJ2-1; weak D call: TRBD2 (6 bases). The V and J ends lost 0 bases and 5 bases respectively, with 11 bases between them. CDR3 length: 15 amino acids. Germline V gene lookup returns CDR1 MGHRA and CDR2 YSYEKL.